This TCR beta chain was identified in a study of brain T cells in children with intractable seizures. Sequenced by immunoSEQ multiplex PCR; TCRdb stores in-frame clones only, minus some. The table includes approximately 60,000 clones, 90% to 96% detected once. This clone was counted once. The germline CDR1 and CDR2 sequences are SGHRS and YFSETQ. Trimming removed 1 base from V and 3 bases from J, with 13 bases in between. The CDR3 contains 15 residues. The input for sequencing was peripheral blood, taken at surgery. The clonotype comes from a boy under two years old with focal cortical dysplasia and intractable seizures. This chain links TRBV5-1 with TRBJ1-1, with D hard to call. CDR3 loop: CASSLLSRGDTEAFF. CDR3 sequence (DNA): TGCGCCAGCAGCTTGCTGTCACGCGGCGACACTGAAGCTTTCTTT.